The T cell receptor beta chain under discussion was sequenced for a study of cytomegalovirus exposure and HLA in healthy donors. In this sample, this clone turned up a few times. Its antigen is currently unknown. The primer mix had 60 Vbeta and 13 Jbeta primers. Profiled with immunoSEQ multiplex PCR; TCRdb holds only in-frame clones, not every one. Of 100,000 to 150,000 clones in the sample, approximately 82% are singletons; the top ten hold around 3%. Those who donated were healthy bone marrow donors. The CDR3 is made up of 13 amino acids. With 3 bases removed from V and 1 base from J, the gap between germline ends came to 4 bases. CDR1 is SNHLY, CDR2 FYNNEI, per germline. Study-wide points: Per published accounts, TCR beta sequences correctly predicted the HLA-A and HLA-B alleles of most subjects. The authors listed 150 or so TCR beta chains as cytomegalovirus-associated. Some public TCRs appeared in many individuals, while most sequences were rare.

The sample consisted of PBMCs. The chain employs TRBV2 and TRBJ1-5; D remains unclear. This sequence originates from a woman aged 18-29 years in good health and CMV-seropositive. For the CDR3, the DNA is TGTGCCAGCAGTGATGAGAGCAATCAGCCCCAGCATTTT. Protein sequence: CASSDESNQPQHF.